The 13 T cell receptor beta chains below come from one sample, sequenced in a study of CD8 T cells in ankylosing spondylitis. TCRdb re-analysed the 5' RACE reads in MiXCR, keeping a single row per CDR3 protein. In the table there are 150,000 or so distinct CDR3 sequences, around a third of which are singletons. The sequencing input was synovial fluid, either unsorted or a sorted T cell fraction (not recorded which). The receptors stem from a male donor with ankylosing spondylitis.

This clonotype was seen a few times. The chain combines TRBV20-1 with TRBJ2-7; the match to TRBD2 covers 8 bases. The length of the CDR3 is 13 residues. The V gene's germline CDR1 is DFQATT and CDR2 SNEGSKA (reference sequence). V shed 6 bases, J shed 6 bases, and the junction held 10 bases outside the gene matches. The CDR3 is CSAGGTRPFEQYF. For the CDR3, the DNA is TGCAGTGCAGGAGGGACTAGGCCCTTCGAGCAGTACTTC.

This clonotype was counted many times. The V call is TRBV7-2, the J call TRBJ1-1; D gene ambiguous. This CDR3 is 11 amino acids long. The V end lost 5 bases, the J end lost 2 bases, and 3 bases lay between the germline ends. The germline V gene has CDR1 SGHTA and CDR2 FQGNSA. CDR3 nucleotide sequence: TGTGCCAGCAGCCGCAACACTGAAGCTTTCTTT. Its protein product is CASSRNTEAFF.

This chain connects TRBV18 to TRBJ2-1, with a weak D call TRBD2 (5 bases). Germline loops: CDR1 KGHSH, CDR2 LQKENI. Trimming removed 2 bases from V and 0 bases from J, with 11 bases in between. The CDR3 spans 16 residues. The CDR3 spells CASSPGEGLSYNEQFF. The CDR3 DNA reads TGTGCCAGCTCACCAGGTGAGGGCCTCTCCTACAATGAGCAGTTCTTC. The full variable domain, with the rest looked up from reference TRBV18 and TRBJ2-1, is NAGVMQNPRHLVRRRGQEARLRCSPMKGHSHVYWYRQLPEEGLKFMVYLQKENIIDESGMPKERFSAEFPKEGPSILRIQQVVRGDSAAYFCASSPGEGLSYNEQFFGPGTRLTVL.

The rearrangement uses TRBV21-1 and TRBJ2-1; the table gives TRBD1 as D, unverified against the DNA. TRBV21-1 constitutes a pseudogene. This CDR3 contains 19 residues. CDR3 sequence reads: CASSKVNPRGKGSYNEQFF. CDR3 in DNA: TGTGCCAGCAGCAAAGTCAACCCAAGGGGCAAGGGCTCCTACAATGAGCAGTTCTTC.

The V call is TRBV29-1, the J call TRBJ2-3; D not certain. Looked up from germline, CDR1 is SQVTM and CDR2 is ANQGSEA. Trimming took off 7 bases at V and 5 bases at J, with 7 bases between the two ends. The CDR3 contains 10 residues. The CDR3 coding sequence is TGCAGCGCCCGGATAGATACGCAGTATTTT. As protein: CSARIDTQYF.

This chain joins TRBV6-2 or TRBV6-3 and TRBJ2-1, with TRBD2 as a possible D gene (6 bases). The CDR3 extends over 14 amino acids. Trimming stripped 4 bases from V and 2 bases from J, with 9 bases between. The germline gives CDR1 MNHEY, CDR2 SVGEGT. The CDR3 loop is CASSSPGAYNEQFF. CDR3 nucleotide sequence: TGTGCCAGCAGTTCCCCGGGGGCCTACAATGAGCAGTTCTTC.

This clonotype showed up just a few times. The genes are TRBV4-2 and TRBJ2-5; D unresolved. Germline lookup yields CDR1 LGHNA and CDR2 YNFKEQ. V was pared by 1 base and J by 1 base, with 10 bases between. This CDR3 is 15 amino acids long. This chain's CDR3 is CASSQVLGSQETQYF. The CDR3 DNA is TGTGCCAGCAGCCAAGTGCTTGGCAGCCAAGAGACCCAGTACTTC.

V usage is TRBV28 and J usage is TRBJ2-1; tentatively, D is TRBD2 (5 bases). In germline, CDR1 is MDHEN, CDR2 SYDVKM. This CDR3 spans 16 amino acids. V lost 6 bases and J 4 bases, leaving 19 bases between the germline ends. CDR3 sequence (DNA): TGTGCCAGCAGGGAAAGCCGGACGGGGTTTTACAATGAGCAGTTCTTC. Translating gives CASRESRTGFYNEQFF.

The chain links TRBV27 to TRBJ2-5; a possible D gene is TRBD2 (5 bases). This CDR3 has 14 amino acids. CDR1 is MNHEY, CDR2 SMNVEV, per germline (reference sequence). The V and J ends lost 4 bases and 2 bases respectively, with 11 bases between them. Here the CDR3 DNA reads TGTGCCAGCAGTTCCTGGACGGGGCAAGAGACCCAGTACTTC. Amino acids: CASSSWTGQETQYF.

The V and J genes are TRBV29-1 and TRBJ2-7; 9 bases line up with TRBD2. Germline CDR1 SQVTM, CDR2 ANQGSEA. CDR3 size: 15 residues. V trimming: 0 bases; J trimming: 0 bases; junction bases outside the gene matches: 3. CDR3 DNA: TGCAGCGTTGAAGATCGCGGGAGGGCCTCCTACGAGCAGTACTTC. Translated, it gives CSVEDRGRASYEQYF.

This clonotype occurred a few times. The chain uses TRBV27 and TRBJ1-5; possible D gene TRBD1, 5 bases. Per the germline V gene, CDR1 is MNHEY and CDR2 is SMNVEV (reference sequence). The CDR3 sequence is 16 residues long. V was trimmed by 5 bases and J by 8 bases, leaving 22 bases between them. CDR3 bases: TGTGCCAGCAGTCGGGACTCCCTGTCCATGGTGGAGCCCCAGCATTTT. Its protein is CASSRDSLSMVEPQHF.

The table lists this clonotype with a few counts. The CDR3 region is CSAGDRGENSPLHF. The CDR3 DNA is TGCAGTGCTGGTGACAGGGGCGAGAATTCACCCCTCCACTTT. V usage is TRBV20-1 and J usage is TRBJ1-6, with TRBD1 identical over 8 bases. The CDR3 is 14 amino acids. Germline V gene lookup returns CDR1 DFQATT and CDR2 SNEGSKA (reference sequence). V trimming: 5 bases; J trimming: 7 bases; junction bases outside the gene matches: 7.

The CDR3 region has the DNA TGTGCCAGCAGAGCCCGCGGGAGAAACACCGGGGAGCTGTTTTTT. Its protein is CASRARGRNTGELFF. The chain carries TRBV5-8 and TRBJ2-2, with TRBD2 matching 7 bases. CDR3 length equals 15 residues. The V gene end was trimmed by 5 bases and the J gene end by 2 bases; junction bases not matched to a gene: 6. CDR1 and CDR2 from the germline V gene are SGHTS and YDEGEE. The variable domain in full, completed from reference TRBV5-8 and TRBJ2-2, reads EAGVTQSPTHLIKTRGQQATLRCSPISGHTSVYWYQQALGLGLQFLLWYDEGEERNRGNFPPRFSGRQFPNYSSELNVNALELEDSALYLCASRARGRNTGELFFGEGSRLTVL.